Presented here are 6 T cell receptor delta chains from one specimen sequenced in a study of γδ T cells in repeated Plasmodium falciparum infection. Vgamma9/Vdelta2+ and Vdelta2-negative gammadelta T cells were flow-sorted from PBMC for bulk sequencing. TCRdb re-called the multiplex PCR reads with CATT. The data contain tens of thousands of delta-chain clones, 1.5% to 2% of them singletons. The sample comprised gamma-delta T cells from blood. The source is a pool of human donors (malaria-infected and uninfected, not separated).

Comment on this clone: The protein that TCRdb holds for this DNA derives from a much larger clone and differs from the translated DNA at residue 7, which likely indicates a read error; the protein shown here is translated from the DNA. This rearrangement joins TRDV1 to TRDJ1; 10 bases agree with TRDD3. CDR3 length equals 17 residues. Per germline, CDR1 TSWWSYY and CDR2 QGS. J gave up 3 bases and V 2 bases, and 9 bases lay outside the gene matches. CDR3 sequence: CALGEAAYWGMADKLIF. The CDR3 DNA is TGTGCTCTTGGGGAAGCTGCGTACTGGGGGATGGCCGATAAACTCATCTTT.

With regard to this clone: The amino acid sequence in TCRdb belongs to a much larger clone and departs from this DNA's translation at residue 16, likely a sequencing read error; the sequence shown is translated from the DNA. Called V gene: TRDV1; the J gene was not called; the D call of TRDD3 is as the table states it, not checked on the DNA. The CDR3 has 18 residues. Germline V lookup: CDR1 TSWWSYY, CDR2 QGS. The CDR3: CALGEPLLLGEITDKPIF. CDR3 sequence (DNA): TGTGCTCTTGGGGAACCCCTCCTACTGGGGGAAATAACCGATAAACCCATCTTT.

This clone was recorded many times. The rearrangement links TRDV1 to TRDJ1; D gene uncertain. Because TCRdb records no J gene, it was assigned here through a match of the DNA to germline. Germline V lookup: CDR1 TSWWSYY, CDR2 QGS. The CDR3 loop spans 18 amino acids. Trimming stripped 5 bases from V and 0 bases from J, with 22 bases between. The CDR3 spells CALGCSPPSWNYTDKLIF. CDR3 nucleotide sequence: TGTGCTCTTGGGTGTTCTCCCCCGTCGTGGAATTACACCGATAAACTCATCTTT.

This clone has a handful of counts. The protein that TCRdb holds for this DNA derives from a much larger clone and differs from the translated DNA at residue 9, which likely indicates a read error; the protein shown here is translated from the DNA. The chain joins TRDV3 to TRDJ1; weak D call: TRDD3 (5 bases). The CDR3 has 19 amino acids. Deletions cut 5 bases from V and 1 base from J, with 32 bases between. Germline V CDR1 and CDR2: TVYSNPD, GDNSRS (reference sequence). CDR3 in amino acids: CAIRAHSEWCESATDKLIF. The DNA of the CDR3 is TGTGCCATACGTGCTCATTCTGAATGGTGCGAAAGTGCCACCGATAAACTCATCTTT.

Only a few counts were recorded for this clone. It is likely a read error: a sequence one base away is far more abundant. The identical CDR3 is also encoded by other nucleotide sequences in the sample. The J gene is TRDJ1, the V gene TRDV3; D is unresolved. TCRdb does not report a J gene; here it was assigned by matching the DNA to germline references. The V gene's germline CDR1 is TVYSNPD and CDR2 GDNSRS (reference sequence). CDR3 length: 16 amino acids. Trimming left V 0 bases short and J 2 bases short, with 19 bases between. CDR3 residues: CAFRHLSWQYTDKLIF. CDR3 bases: TGTGCCTTTAGGCACCTATCCTGGCAGTATACCGATAAACTCATCTTT.

Of note for this clone: The protein that TCRdb holds for this DNA derives from a much larger clone and differs from the translated DNA at residue 10, which likely indicates a read error; the protein shown here is translated from the DNA. The J gene is TRDJ2, the V gene TRDV1; TRDD3 might be the D (6 bases). Since TCRdb gives no J gene, matching the DNA to germline was used here to assign it. The germline V and J ends were trimmed by 2 bases and 6 bases, with 19 bases remaining between them. The germline CDR1 and CDR2 sequences are TSWWSYY and QGS. This CDR3 comprises 17 residues. CDR3 sequence reads: CALGEFDWGPLSAQLFF. As DNA, the CDR3 is TGTGCTCTTGGGGAATTTGATTGGGGGCCCTTGTCAGCACAACTCTTCTTT.